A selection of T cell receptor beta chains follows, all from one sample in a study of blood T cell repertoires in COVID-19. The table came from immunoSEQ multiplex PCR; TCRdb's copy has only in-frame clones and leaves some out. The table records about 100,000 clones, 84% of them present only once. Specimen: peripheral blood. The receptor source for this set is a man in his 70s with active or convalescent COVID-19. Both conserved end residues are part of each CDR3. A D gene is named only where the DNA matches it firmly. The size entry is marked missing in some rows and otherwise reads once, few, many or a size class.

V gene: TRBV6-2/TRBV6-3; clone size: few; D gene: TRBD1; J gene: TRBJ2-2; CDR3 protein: CASSYSTGVLETGELFF; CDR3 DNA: TGTGCCAGCAGTTACTCGACAGGGGTTCTGGAAACCGGGGAGCTGTTTTTT
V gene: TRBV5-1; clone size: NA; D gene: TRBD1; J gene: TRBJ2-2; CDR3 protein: CASNTDRGSDTGELFF; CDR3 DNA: TGCGCCAGCAACACCGACAGGGGTTCGGACACCGGGGAGCTGTTTTTT
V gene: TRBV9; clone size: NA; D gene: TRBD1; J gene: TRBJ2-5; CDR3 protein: CASSVTGGKETQYF; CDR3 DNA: TGTGCCAGCAGCGTTACAGGGGGCAAGGAGACCCAGTACTTC
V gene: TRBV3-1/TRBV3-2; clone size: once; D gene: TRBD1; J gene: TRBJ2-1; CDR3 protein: CASSLSTGVGNQQFF; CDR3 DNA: TGTGCCAGCAGCCTATCGACAGGGGTGGGCAATCAGCAGTTCTTC
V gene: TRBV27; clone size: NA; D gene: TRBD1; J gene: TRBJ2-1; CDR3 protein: CASVKSGQGWVYNEQFF; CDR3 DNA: TGTGCCAGCGTTAAGTCAGGACAGGGATGGGTTTACAATGAGCAGTTCTTC
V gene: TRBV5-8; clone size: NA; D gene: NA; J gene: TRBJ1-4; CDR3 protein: CASSLRGALGEKLFF; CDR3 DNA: TGTGCCAGCAGCTTACGTGGGGCCTTGGGTGAAAAACTGTTTTTT
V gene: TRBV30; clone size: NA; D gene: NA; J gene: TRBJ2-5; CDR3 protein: CAWSTGLAETQYF; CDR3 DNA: TGTGCCTGGAGTACAGGTCTTGCGGAGACCCAGTACTTC
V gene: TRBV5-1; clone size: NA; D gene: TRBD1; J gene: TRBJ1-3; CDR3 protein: CASSLGGGNTIYF; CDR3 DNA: TGCGCCAGCAGCTTAGGGGGCGGAAACACCATATATTTT
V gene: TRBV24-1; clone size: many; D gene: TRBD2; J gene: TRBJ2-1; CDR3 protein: CATSDSGLAGGLQFF; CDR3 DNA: TGTGCCACCAGTGATTCGGGACTAGCGGGGGGCCTACAGTTCTTC
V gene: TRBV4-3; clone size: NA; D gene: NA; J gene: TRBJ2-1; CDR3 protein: CASSQSGYNEQFF; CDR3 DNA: TGCGCCAGCAGCCAATCAGGTTACAATGAGCAGTTCTTC
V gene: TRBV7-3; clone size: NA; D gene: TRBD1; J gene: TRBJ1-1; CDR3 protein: CASSLTGGLTEAFF; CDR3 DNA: TGTGCCAGCAGCCTCACAGGGGGCTTAACTGAAGCTTTCTTT
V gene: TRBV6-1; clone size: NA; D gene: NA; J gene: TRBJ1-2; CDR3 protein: CASSEFSTASEGYTF; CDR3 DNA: TGTGCCAGCAGTGAATTTTCGACTGCTTCTGAGGGCTACACCTTC
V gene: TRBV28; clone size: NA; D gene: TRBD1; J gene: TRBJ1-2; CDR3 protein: CASSTPRQGSVYGYTF; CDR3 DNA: TGTGCCAGCAGCACCCCCAGACAGGGGAGCGTCTATGGCTACACCTTC
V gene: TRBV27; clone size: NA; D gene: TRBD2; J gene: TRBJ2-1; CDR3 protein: CASSPRPRTSSKNNEQFF; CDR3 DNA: TGTGCCAGCAGTCCACGCCCGAGGACTAGCTCGAAGAACAATGAGCAGTTCTTC
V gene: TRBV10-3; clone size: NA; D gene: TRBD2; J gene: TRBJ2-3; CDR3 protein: CAISGTSGGASTDTQYF; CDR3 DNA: TGTGCCATCAGTGGGACTAGCGGGGGGGCTAGCACAGATACGCAGTATTTT
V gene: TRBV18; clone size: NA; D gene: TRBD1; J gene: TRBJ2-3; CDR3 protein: CASSPEQGASTDTQYF; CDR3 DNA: TGTGCCAGCTCACCGGAACAGGGGGCTAGCACAGATACGCAGTATTTT
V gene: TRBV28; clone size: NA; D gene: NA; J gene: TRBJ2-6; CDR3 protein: CASSLPNPNVLTF; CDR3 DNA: TGTGCCAGCAGTCTACCTAATCCCAACGTCCTGACTTTC
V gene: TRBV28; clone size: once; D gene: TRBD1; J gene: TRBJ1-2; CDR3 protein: CASRGSRGRSIIYGYTF; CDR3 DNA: TGTGCCAGCAGGGGTTCTAGGGGGCGCTCAATAATTTATGGCTACACCTTC
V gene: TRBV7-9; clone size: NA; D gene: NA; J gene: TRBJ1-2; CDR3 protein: CASSLARVGPFYGYTF; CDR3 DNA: TGTGCCAGCAGCTTAGCGCGCGTTGGGCCCTTCTATGGCTACACCTTC
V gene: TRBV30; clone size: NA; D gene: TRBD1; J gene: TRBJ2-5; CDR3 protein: CAWNYRTGIMETQYF; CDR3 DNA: TGTGCCTGGAACTACCGGACAGGGATCATGGAGACCCAGTACTTC
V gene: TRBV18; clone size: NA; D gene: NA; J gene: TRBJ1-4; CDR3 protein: CASSPRRNREKLFF; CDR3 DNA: TGTGCCAGCTCACCGCGACGGAACAGAGAAAAACTGTTTTTT
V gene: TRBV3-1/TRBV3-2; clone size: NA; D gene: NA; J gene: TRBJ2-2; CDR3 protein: CASSHLAGTGELFF; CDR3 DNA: TGTGCCAGCAGCCACCTCGCGGGAACCGGGGAGCTGTTTTTT
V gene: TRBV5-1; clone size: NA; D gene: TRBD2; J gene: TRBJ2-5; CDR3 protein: CASSSGGAYQETQYF; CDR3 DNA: TGCGCCAGCAGCTCGGGGGGGGCGTACCAAGAGACCCAGTACTTC
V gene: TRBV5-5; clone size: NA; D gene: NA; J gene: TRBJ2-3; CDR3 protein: CASSSKQGMDTQYF; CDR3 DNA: TGTGCCAGCAGCTCCAAGCAGGGTATGGATACGCAGTATTTT
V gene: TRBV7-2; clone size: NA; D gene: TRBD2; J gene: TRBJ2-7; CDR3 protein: CASSLATSGIHEQYF; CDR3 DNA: TGTGCCAGCAGCTTAGCCACTAGCGGGATCCACGAGCAGTACTTC
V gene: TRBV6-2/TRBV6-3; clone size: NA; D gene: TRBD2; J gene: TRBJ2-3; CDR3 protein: CASSRSGDSDTQYF; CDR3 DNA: TGTGCCAGCAGCCGGAGCGGGGATTCCGATACGCAGTATTTT
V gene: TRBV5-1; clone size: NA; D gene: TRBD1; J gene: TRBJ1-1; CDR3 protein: CASSGGQGTSAFF; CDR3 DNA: TGCGCCAGCAGCGGGGGACAGGGGACTTCGGCTTTCTTT
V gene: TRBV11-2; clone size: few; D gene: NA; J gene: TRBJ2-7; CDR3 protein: CASSPTRSYEQYF; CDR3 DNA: TGTGCCAGCAGCCCCACACGCTCCTACGAGCAGTACTTC
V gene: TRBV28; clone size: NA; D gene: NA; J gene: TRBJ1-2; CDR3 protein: CASSLGHTVNYGYTF; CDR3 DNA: TGTGCCAGCAGTTTAGGGCACACTGTTAACTATGGCTACACCTTC
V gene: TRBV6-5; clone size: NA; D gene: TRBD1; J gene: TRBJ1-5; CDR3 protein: CASRLNRGDNQPQHF; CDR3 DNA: TGTGCCAGCAGATTAAACAGGGGGGACAATCAGCCCCAGCATTTT
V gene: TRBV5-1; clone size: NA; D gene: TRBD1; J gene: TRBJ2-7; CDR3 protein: CASSPADRVYEQYF; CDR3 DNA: TGCGCCAGCAGCCCCGCGGACAGGGTCTACGAGCAGTACTTC
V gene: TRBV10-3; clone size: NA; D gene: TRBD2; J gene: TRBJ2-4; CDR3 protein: CAISSGGALDIQYF; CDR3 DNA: TGTGCCATTTCTAGCGGGGGGGCCCTTGACATTCAGTACTTC
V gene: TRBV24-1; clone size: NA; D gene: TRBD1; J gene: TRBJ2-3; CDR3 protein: CATSDPTGGPADTQYF; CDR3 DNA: TGTGCCACCAGTGACCCGACAGGGGGCCCTGCAGATACGCAGTATTTT
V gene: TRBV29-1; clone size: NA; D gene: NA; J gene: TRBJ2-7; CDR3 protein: CSVGGVSGYEQYF; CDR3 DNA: TGCAGCGTTGGTGGAGTTTCGGGGTACGAGCAGTACTTC
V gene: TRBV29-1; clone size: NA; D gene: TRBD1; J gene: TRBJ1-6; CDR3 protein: CSASQGADSPLHF; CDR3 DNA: TGCAGCGCCTCACAGGGGGCAGACTCACCCCTCCACTTT
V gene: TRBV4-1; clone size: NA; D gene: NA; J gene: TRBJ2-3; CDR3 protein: CASSQGHYRGGKTDTQYF; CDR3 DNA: TGCGCCAGCAGCCAGGGACATTACAGGGGGGGGAAAACAGATACGCAGTATTTT
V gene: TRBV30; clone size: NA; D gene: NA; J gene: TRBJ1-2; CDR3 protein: CAWREGAGVEHGYTF; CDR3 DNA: TGTGCCTGGAGGGAAGGGGCAGGGGTGGAGCACGGCTACACCTTC
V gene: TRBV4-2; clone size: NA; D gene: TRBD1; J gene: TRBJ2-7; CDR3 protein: CASSQGVGTGDYEQYF; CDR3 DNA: TGTGCCAGCAGCCAAGGGGTCGGGACAGGGGACTACGAGCAGTACTTC
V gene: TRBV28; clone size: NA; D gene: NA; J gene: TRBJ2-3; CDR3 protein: CASSLRALQGSDTQYF; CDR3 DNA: TGTGCCAGCAGTTTAAGGGCATTACAGGGATCAGATACGCAGTATTTT
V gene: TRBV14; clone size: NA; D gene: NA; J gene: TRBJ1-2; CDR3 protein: CASSMTGTTSYTF; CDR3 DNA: TGTGCCAGCAGCATGACCGGGACAACATCCTACACCTTC
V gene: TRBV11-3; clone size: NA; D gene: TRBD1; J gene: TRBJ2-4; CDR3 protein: CASSLEITGALAKNIQYF; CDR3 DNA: TGTGCCAGCAGCTTAGAGATCACAGGGGCGCTAGCCAAAAACATTCAGTACTTC
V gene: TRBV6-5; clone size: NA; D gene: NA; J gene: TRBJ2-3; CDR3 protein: CASNRDTDTQYF; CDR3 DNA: TGTGCCAGCAATAGAGACACAGATACGCAGTATTTT
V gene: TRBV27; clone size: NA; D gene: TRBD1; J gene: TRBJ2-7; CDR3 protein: CASSSTGQGQQYF; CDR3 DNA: TGTGCCAGCAGTTCCACGGGACAGGGGCAGCAGTACTTC
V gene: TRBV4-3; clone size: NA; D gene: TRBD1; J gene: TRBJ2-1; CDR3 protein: CASSQEVQGAVNEQFF; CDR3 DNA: TGCGCCAGCAGCCAAGAGGTGCAGGGGGCGGTTAATGAGCAGTTCTTC
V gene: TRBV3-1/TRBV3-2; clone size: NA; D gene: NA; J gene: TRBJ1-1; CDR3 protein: CASSQDLIQGRTEAFF; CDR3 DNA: TGTGCCAGCAGCCAAGATTTAATACAGGGACGGACTGAAGCTTTCTTT
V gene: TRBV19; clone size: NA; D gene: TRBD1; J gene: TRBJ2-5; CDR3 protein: CASSNPGGAETQYF; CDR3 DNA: TGTGCCAGTAGTAACCCAGGGGGCGCGGAGACCCAGTACTTC
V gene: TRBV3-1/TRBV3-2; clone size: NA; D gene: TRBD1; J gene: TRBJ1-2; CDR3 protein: CASSQDFGATGDYGYTF; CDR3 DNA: TGTGCCAGCAGCCAAGATTTCGGAGCGACAGGGGACTATGGCTACACCTTC
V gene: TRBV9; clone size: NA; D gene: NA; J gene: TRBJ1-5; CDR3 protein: CASSATGSNQPQHF; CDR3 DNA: TGTGCCAGCAGCGCCACAGGTAGCAATCAGCCCCAGCATTTT
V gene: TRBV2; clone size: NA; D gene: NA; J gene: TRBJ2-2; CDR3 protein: CASKPRENTGELFF; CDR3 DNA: TGTGCCAGCAAGCCCCGAGAAAACACCGGGGAGCTGTTTTTT
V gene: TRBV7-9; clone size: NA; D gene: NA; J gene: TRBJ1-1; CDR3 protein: CASSFPGQVGYF; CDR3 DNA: TGTGCCAGCAGCTTCCCTGGGCAGGTGGGTTACTTT
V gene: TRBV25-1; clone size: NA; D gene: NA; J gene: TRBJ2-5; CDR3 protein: CASTSDRHGETQYF; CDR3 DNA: TGTGCCAGCACTTCCGACAGACACGGAGAGACCCAGTACTTC
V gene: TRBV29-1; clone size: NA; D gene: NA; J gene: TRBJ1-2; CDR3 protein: CSVDKQGSGYGYTF; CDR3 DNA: TGCAGCGTTGATAAACAGGGTTCAGGCTATGGCTACACCTTC
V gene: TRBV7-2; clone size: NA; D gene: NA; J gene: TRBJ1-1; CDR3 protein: CASSLAGLGSAEAFF; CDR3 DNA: TGTGCCAGCAGCTTAGCGGGGCTCGGATCGGCTGAAGCTTTCTTT
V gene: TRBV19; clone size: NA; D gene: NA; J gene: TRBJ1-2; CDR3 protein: CASSIDRVGKTYGYTF; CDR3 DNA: TGTGCCAGTAGTATAGATCGGGTAGGCAAGACCTATGGCTACACCTTC